This T cell receptor (beta chain) was identified during a study of cytomegalovirus exposure and HLA in healthy donors. Findings and limits, study-wide: According to an earlier analysis, most TCR beta V segments yielded productive rearrangements about 90% or about 30% of the time. Later analysis suggested most CMV-associated TCR beta chains were HLA-restricted. Per published accounts, TCR beta sequences correctly predicted the HLA-A and HLA-B alleles of most subjects. As confirmed in vitro, a few CMV-associated chains were specific for CMV antigens.

Comment on this clone: What it binds is not known.

The ends were cut back, 0 bases at V and 7 bases at J, with 15 bases in the middle. This CDR3 spans 15 amino acids. Germline assignment: CDR1 MNHEY and CDR2 SVGAGI. PCR was performed using 60 Vbeta and 13 Jbeta primers. The protocol was immunoSEQ multiplex PCR, while the TCRdb copy is restricted to in-frame clones and leaves out a portion. The sample has under 200,000 clones, roughly four fifths seen once. This TCR was sampled from a woman between 18 and 29 years old in good health and CMV-seronegative. Input material: PBMCs. The chain has TRBV6-5 and TRBJ1-2, with a weak D call TRBD1 (6 bases). The CDR3 spells CASSYSKAGEAGYTF. The CDR3 coding sequence is TGTGCCAGCAGTTACTCGAAGGCAGGGGAAGCTGGCTACACCTTC.